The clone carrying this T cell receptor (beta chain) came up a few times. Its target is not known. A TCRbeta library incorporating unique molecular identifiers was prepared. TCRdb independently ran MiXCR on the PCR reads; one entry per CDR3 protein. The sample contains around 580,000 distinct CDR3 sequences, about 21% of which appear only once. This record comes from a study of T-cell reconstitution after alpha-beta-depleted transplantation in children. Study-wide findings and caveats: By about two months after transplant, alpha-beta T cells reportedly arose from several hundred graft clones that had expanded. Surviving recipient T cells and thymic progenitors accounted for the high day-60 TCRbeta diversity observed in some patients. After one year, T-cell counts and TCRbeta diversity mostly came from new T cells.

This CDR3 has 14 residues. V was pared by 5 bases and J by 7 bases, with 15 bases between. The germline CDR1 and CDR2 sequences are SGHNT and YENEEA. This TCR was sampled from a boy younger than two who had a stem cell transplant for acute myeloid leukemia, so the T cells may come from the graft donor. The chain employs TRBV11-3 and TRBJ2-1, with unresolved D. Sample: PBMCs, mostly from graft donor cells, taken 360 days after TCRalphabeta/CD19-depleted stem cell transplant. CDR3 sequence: CASSPRSMGNEQFF. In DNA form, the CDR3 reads TGTGCCAGCAGCCCCAGGAGTATGGGGAATGAGCAGTTCTTC.